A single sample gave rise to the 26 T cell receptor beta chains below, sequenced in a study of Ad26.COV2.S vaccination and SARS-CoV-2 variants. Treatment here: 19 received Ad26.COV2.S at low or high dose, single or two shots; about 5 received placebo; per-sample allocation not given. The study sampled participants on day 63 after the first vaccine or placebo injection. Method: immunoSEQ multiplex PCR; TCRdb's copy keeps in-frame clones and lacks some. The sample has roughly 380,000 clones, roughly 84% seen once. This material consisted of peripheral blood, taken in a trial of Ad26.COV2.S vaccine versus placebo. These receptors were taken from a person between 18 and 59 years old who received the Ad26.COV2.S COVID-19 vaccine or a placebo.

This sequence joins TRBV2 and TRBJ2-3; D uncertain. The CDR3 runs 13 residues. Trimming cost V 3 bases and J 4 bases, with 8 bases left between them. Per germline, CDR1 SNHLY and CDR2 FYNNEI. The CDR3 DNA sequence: TGTGCCAGCAGTGACCCCCCGGCAGATACGCAGTATTTT. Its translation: CASSDPPADTQYF.

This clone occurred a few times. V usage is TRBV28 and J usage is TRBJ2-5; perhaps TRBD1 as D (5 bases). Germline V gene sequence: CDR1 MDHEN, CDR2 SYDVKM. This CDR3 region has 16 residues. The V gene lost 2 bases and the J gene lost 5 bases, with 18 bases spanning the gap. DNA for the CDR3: TGTGCCAGCAGTTTAGTTTTCACGACAGAAGGGGAGACCCAGTACTTC. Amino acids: CASSLVFTTEGETQYF.

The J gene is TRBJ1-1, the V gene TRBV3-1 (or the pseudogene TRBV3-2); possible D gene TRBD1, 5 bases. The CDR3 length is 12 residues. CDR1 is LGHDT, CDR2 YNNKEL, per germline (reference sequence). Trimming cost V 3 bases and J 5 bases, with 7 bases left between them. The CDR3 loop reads CASSHGGTEAFF. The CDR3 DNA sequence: TGTGCCAGCAGCCACGGGGGTACTGAAGCTTTCTTT.

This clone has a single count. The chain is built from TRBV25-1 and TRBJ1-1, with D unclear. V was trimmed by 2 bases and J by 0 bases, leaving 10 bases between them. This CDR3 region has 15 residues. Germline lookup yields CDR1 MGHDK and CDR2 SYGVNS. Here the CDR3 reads CASSEPDPMNTEAFF. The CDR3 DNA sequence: TGTGCCAGCAGTGAACCAGACCCCATGAACACTGAAGCTTTCTTT. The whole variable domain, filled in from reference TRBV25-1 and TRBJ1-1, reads EADIYQTPRYLVIGTGKKITLECSQTMGHDKMYWYQQDPGMELHLIHYSYGVNSTEKGDLSSESTVSRIRTEHFPLTLESARPSHTSQYLCASSEPDPMNTEAFFGQGTRLTVV.

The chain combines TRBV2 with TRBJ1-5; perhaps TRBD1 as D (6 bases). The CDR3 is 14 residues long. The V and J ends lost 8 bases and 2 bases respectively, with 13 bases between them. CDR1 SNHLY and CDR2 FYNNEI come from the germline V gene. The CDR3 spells CASRPGTRNQPQHF. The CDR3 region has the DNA TGTGCCAGCCGACCGGGGACACGCAATCAGCCCCAGCATTTT.

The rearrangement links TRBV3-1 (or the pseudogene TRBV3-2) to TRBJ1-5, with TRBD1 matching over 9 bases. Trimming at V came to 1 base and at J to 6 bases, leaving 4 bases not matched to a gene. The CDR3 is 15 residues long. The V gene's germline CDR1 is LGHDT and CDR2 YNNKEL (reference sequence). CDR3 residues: CASSQGGQGSQPQHF. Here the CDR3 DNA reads TGTGCCAGCAGCCAAGGTGGACAGGGGAGTCAGCCCCAGCATTTT.

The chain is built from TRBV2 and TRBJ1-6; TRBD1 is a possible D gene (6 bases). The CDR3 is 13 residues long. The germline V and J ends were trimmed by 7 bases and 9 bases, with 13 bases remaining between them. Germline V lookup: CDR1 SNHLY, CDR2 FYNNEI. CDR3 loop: CASTPGVGSPLHF. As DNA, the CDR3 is TGTGCCAGCACCCCAGGGGTGGGTTCACCCCTCCACTTT.

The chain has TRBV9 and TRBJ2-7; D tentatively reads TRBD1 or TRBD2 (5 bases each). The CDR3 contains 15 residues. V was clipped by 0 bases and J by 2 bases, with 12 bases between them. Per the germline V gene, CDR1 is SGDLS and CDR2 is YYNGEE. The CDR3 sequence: CASSVGGTHPYEQYF. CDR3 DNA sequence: TGTGCCAGCAGCGTAGGAGGGACCCATCCCTACGAGCAGTACTTC. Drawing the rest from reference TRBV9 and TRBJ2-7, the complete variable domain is DSGVTQTPKHLITATGQRVTLRCSPRSGDLSVYWYQQSLDQGLQFLIQYYNGEERAKGNILERFSAQQFPDLHSELNLSSLELGDSALYFCASSVGGTHPYEQYFGPGTRLTVT.

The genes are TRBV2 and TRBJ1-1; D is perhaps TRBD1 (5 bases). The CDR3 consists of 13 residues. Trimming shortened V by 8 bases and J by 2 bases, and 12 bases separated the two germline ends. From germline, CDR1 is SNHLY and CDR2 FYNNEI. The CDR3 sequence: CASGGGSNTEAFF. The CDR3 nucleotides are TGTGCCAGCGGGGGTGGGTCAAACACTGAAGCTTTCTTT.

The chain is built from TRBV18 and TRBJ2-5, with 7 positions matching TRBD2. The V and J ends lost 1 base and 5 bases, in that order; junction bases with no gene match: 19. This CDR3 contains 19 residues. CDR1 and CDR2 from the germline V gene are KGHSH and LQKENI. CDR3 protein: CASSPRINAGEDRRETQYF. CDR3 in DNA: TGTGCCAGCTCACCACGGATTAACGCGGGGGAAGACCGGAGGGAGACCCAGTACTTC. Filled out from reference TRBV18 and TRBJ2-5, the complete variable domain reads NAGVMQNPRHLVRRRGQEARLRCSPMKGHSHVYWYRQLPEEGLKFMVYLQKENIIDESGMPKERFSAEFPKEGPSILRIQQVVRGDSAAYFCASSPRINAGEDRRETQYFGPGTRLLVL.

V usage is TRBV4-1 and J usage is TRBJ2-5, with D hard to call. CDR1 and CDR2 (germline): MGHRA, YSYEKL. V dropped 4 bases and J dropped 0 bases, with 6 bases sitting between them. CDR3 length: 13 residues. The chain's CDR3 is CASSRVYQETQYF. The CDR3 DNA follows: TGCGCCAGCAGCCGGGTTTACCAAGAGACCCAGTACTTC.

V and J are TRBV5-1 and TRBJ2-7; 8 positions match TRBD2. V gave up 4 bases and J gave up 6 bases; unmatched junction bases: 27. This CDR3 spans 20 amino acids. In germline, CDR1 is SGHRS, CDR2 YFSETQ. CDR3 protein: CASSRMEGSGGANVFREQYF. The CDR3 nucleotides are TGCGCCAGCAGCCGTATGGAGGGAAGCGGGGGCGCGAACGTTTTCCGCGAGCAGTACTTC.

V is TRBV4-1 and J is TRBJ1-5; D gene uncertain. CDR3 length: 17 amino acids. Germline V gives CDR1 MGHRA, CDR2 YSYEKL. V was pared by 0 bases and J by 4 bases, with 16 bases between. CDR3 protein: CASSQDGERWLNQPQHF. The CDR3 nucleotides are TGCGCCAGCAGCCAAGATGGGGAGCGTTGGCTTAATCAGCCCCAGCATTTT.

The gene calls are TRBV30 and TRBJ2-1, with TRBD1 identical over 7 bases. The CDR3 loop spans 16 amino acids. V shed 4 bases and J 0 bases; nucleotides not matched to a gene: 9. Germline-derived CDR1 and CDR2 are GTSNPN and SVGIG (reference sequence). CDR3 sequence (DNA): TGTGCCTGGACCCGAGGGGGCAGGAGCTCCTACAATGAGCAGTTCTTC. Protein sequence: CAWTRGGRSSYNEQFF. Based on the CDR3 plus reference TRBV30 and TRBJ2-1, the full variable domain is SQTIHQWPATLVQPVGSPLSLECTVEGTSNPNLYWYRQAAGRGLQLLFYSVGIGQISSEVPQNLSASRPQDRQFILSSKKLLLSDSGFYLCAWTRGGRSSYNEQFFGPGTRLTVL.

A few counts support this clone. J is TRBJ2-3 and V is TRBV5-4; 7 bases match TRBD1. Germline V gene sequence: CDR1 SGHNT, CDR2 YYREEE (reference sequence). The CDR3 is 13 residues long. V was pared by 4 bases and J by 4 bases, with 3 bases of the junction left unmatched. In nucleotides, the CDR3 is TGTGCCAGCAGCGGGACAGCCTCAGATACGCAGTATTTT. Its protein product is CASSGTASDTQYF.

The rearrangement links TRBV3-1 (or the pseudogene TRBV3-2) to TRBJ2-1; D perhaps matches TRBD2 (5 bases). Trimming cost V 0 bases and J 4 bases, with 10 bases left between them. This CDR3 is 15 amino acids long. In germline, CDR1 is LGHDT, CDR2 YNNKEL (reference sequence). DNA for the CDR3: TGTGCCAGCAGCCAAGATCGAGGGCAATACAATGAGCAGTTCTTC. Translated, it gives CASSQDRGQYNEQFF.

The CDR3 DNA follows: TGCGCCAGCAGGTGGGACAGGGGTTTCAATGAGCAGTTCTTC. Encoded protein: CASRWDRGFNEQFF. The chain couples TRBV5-1 to TRBJ2-1; 10 bases are a match to TRBD1. Trimming took 5 bases from V and 6 from J; bases not matched to a gene: 5. This CDR3 region has 14 residues. Germline V lookup: CDR1 SGHRS, CDR2 YFSETQ.

CDR3 nucleotides: TGTGCCAGCAGCGTAGCTACGTCTAGCGGGTACACAGATACGCAGTATTTT. Translating gives CASSVATSSGYTDTQYF. This chain joins TRBV9 and TRBJ2-3, with 8 bases identical to TRBD2. V was clipped by 0 bases and J by 2 bases; unmatched bases: 8. CDR1 is SGDLS and CDR2 is YYNGEE in the germline V gene. The CDR3 sequence is 17 residues long.

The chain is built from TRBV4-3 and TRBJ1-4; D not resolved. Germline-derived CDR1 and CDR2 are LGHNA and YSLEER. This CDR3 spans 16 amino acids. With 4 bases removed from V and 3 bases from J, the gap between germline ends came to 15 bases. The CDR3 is CASSRVTDYPNEKLFF. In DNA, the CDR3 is TGCGCCAGCAGCCGCGTTACGGACTACCCTAATGAAAAACTGTTTTTT.

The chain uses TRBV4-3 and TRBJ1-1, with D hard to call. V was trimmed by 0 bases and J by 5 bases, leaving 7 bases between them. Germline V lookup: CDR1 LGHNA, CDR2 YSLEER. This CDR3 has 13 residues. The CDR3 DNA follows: TGCGCCAGCAGCCAAGATAGGTGGACTGAAGCTTTCTTT. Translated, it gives CASSQDRWTEAFF.

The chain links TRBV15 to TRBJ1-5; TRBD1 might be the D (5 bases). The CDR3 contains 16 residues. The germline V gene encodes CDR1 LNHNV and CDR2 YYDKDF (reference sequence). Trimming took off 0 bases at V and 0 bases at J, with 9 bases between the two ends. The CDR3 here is CATSRDQRGSNQPQHF. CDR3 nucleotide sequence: TGTGCCACCAGCAGAGACCAAAGGGGTAGCAATCAGCCCCAGCATTTT.

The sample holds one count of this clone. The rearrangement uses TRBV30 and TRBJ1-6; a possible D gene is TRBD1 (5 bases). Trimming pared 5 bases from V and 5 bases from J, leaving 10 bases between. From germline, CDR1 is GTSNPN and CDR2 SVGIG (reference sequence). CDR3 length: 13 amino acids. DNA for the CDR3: TGTGCCTGGCAACCGGGGCATAATTCACCCCTCCACTTT. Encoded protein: CAWQPGHNSPLHF.

The CDR3 sequence is CASAPDGSPLHF. In nucleotides, the CDR3 is TGTGCCAGCGCTCCGGACGGTTCACCCCTCCACTTT. The J gene is TRBJ1-6, the V gene TRBV3-1 (or the pseudogene TRBV3-2), with no clear D. The CDR3 extends over 12 amino acids. CDR1 LGHDT and CDR2 YNNKEL come from the germline V gene (reference sequence). Trimming pared 8 bases from V and 9 bases from J, leaving 11 bases between.

In nucleotides, the CDR3 is TGTGCCAGCAGCGTAGGTTCCCTCAGTTTGGGCGGGGAGACCCAGTACTTC. It codes for CASSVGSLSLGGETQYF. This chain connects TRBV9 to TRBJ2-5; TRBD2 might be the D (5 bases). CDR1 and CDR2 from the germline V gene are SGDLS and YYNGEE. Trimming removed 0 bases from V and 5 bases from J, with 20 bases in between. The CDR3 runs to 17 residues.

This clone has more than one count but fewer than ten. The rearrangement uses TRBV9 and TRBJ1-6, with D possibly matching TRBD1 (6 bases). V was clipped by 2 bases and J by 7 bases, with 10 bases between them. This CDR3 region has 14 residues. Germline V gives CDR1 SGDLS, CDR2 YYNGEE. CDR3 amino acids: CASSVETGNSPLHF. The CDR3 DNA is TGTGCCAGCAGCGTCGAAACAGGGAATTCACCCCTCCACTTT.

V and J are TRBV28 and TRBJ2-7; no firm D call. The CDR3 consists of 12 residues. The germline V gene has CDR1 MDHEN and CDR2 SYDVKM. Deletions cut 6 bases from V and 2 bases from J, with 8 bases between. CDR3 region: CASRKTAYEQYF. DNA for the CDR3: TGTGCCAGCAGGAAGACGGCCTACGAGCAGTACTTC.